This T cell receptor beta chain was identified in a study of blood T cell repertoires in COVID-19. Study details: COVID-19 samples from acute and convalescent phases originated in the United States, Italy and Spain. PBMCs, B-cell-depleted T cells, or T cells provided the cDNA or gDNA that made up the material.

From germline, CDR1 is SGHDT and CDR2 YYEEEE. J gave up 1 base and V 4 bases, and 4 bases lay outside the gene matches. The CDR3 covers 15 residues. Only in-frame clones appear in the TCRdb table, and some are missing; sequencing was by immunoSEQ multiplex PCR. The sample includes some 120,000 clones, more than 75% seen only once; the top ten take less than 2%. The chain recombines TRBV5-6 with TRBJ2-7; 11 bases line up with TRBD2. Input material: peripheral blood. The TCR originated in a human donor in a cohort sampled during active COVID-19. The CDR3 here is CASSQGLAGSYEQYF. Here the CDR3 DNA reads TGTGCCAGCAGCCAAGGACTAGCGGGTTCCTACGAGCAGTACTTC. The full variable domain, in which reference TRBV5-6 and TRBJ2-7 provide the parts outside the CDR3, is DAGVTQSPTHLIKTRGQQVTLRCSPKSGHDTVSWYQQALGQGPQFIFQYYEEEERQRGNFPDRFSGHQFPNYSSELNVNALLLGDSALYLCASSQGLAGSYEQYFGPGTRLTVT.